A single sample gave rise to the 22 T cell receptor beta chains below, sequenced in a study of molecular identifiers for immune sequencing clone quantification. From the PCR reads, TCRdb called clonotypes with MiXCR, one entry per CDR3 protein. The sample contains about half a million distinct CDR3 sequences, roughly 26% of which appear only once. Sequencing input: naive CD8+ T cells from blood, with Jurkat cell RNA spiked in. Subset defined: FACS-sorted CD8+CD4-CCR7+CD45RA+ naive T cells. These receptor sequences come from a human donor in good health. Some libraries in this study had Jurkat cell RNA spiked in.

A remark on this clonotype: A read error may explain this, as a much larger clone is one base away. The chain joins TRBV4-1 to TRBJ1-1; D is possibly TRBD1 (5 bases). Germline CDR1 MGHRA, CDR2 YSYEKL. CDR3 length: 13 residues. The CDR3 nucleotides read TGCACCAGCAGCCAAGACAGCTACACTGAAGCTTTCTTT. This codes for CTSSQDSYTEAFF.

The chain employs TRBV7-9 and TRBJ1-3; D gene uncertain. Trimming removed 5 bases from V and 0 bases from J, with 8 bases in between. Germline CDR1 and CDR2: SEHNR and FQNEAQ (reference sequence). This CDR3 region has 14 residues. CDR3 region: CASSTSSSGNTIYF. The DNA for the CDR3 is TGTGCCAGCAGCACGAGTAGCTCTGGAAACACCATATATTTT.

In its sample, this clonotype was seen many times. CDR3 coding DNA: TGTGCCAGCAGCGTAGCAGGGACAGCGGGCCTAGAGACCCAGTACTTC. Its translation is CASSVAGTAGLETQYF. This chain links TRBV9 with TRBJ2-5; a weak D match, TRBD1 (7 bases). V dropped 0 bases and J dropped 4 bases, with 16 bases sitting between them. Germline CDR1 reads SGDLS; CDR2 reads YYNGEE. The CDR3 sequence is 16 residues long.

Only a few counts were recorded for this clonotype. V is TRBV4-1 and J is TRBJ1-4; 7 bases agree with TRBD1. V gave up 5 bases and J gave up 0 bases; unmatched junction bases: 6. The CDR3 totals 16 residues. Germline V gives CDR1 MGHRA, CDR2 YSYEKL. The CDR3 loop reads CASSTQTGATNEKLFF. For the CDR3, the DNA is TGCGCCAGCAGCACCCAAACAGGGGCAACTAATGAAAAACTGTTTTTT.

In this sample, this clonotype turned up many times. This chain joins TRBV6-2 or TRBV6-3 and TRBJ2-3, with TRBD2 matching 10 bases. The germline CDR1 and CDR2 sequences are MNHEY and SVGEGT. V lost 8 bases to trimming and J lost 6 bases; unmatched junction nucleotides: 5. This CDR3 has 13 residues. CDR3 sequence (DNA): TGTGCCAGCTTTACTAGCGGGGCGGATACGCAGTATTTT. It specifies CASFTSGADTQYF.

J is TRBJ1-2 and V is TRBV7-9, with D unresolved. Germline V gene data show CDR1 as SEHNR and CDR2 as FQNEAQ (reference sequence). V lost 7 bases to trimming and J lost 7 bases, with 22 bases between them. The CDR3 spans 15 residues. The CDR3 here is CASTPKEGEDAGYTF. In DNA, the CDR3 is TGTGCCAGCACCCCGAAGGAGGGAGAGGATGCTGGCTACACCTTC.

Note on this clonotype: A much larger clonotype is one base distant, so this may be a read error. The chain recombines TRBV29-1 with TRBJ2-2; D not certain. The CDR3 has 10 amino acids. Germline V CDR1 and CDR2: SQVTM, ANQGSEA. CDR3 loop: CGVEDGELFF. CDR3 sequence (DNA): TGCGGCGTTGAGGATGGGGAGCTGTTTTTT.

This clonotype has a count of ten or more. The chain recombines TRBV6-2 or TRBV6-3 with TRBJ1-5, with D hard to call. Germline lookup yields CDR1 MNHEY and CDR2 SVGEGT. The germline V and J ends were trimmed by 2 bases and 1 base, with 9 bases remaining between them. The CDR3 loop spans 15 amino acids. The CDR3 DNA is TGTGCCAGCAGTTACAACGCGGGAAGCAATCAGCCCCAGCATTTT. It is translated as CASSYNAGSNQPQHF.

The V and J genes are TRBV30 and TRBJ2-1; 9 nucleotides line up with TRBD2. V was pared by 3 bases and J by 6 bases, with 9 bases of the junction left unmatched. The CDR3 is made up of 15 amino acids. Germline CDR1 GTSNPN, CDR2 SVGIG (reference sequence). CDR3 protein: CAWRMTGLASNEQFF. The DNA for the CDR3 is TGTGCCTGGAGAATGACGGGACTAGCTAGCAATGAGCAGTTCTTC.

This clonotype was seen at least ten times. The CDR3 DNA follows: TGTGCCAGCAGCTTAGCAGGGCGCACTGAAGCTTTCTTT. Translated: CASSLAGRTEAFF. The chain combines TRBV7-9 with TRBJ1-1; no definite D call. Trimming removed 0 bases from V and 4 bases from J, with 6 bases in between. Germline V gene data show CDR1 as SEHNR and CDR2 as FQNEAQ (reference sequence). The CDR3 loop spans 13 amino acids.

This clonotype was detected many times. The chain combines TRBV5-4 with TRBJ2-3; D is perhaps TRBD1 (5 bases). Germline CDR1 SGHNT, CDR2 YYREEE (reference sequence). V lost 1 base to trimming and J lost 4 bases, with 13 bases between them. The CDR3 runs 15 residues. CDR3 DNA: TGTGCCAGCAGCTTGCTAATAGGACAATCAGATACGCAGTATTTT. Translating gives CASSLLIGQSDTQYF.

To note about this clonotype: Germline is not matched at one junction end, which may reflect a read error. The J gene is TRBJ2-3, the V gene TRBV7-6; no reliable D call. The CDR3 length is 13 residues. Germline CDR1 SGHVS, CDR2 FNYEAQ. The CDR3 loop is CACSLAPTDTQYF. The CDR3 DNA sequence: TGTGCCTGCAGCTTAGCCCCTACAGATACGCAGTATTTT.

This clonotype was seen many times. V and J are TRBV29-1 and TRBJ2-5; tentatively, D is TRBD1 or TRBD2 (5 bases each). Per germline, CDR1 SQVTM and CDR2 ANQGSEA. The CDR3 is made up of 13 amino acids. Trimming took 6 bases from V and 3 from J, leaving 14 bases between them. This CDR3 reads CSVPPGPEETQYF. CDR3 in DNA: TGCAGCGTGCCTCCGGGACCAGAAGAGACCCAGTACTTC.

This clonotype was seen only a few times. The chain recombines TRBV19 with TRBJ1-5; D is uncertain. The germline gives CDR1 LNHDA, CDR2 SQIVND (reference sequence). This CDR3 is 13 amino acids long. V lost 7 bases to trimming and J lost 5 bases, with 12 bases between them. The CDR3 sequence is CASTEFGHQPQHF. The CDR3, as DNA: TGTGCCAGTACCGAATTCGGGCATCAGCCCCAGCATTTT.

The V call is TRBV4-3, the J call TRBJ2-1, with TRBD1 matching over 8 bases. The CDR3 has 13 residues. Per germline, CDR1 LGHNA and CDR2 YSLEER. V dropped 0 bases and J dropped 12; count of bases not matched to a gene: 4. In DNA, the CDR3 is TGCGCCAGCAGCCAAGATTCAGGGGGCGGGCAGTTCTTC. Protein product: CASSQDSGGGQFF.

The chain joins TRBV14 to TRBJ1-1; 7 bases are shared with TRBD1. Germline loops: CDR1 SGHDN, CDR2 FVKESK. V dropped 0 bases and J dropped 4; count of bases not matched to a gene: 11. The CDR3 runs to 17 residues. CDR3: CASSQEIEVHRGTEAFF. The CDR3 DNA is TGTGCCAGCAGCCAAGAAATAGAGGTTCACAGGGGCACTGAAGCTTTCTTT. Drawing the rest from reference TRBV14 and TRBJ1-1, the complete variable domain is EAGVTQFPSHSVIEKGQTVTLRCDPISGHDNLYWYRRVMGKEIKFLLHFVKESKQDESGMPNNRFLAERTGGTYSTLKVQPAELEDSGVYFCASSQEIEVHRGTEAFFGQGTRLTVV.

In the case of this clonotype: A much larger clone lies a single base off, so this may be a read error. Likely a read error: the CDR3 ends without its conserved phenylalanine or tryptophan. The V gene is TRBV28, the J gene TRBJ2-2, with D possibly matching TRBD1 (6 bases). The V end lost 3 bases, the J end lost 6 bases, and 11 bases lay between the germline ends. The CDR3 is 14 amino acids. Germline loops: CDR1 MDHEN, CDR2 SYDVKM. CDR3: CASSFTGSAGELFL. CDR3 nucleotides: TGTGCCAGCAGTTTTACAGGGTCGGCCGGGGAGCTGTTTCTT.

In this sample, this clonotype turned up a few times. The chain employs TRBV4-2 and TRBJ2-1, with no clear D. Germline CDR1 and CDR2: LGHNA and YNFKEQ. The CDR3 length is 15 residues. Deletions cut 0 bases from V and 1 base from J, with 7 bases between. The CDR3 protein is CASSQDGVSYNEQFF. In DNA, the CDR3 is TGTGCCAGCAGCCAAGACGGAGTGTCCTACAATGAGCAGTTCTTC.

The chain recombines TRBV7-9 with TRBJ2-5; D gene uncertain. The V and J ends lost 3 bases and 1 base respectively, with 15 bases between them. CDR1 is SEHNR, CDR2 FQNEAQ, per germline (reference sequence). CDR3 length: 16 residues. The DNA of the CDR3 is TGTGCCAGCAGCTTCCATAAGTGGGGTGTCCAAGAGACCCAGTACTTC. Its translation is CASSFHKWGVQETQYF.

The CDR3 nucleotides read TGCGCCAGCAGCCAAGATATGCCTAGCGGAAACACCGATACGCAGTATTTT. Encoded protein: CASSQDMPSGNTDTQYF. This chain uses TRBV4-1 with TRBJ2-3; 7 bases fit TRBD2. Germline V lookup: CDR1 MGHRA, CDR2 YSYEKL. The trim removed 0 bases at V and 6 bases at J, leaving 12 bases unmatched. The CDR3 has 17 residues.

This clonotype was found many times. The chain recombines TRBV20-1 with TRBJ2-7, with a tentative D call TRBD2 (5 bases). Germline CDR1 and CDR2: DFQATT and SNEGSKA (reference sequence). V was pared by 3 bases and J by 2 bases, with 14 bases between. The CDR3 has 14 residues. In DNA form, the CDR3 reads TGCAGTGCTAGTGCATTCAGCGGAGCCTACGAGCAGTACTTC. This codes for CSASAFSGAYEQYF.

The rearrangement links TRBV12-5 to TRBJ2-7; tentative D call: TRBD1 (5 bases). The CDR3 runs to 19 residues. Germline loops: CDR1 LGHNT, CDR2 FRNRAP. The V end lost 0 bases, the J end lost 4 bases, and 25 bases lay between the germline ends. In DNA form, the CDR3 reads TGTGCTAGTGGTTTGGTACGGTTAGCACAGGTCAAAAAAATGTACGAGCAGTACTTC. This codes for CASGLVRLAQVKKMYEQYF.